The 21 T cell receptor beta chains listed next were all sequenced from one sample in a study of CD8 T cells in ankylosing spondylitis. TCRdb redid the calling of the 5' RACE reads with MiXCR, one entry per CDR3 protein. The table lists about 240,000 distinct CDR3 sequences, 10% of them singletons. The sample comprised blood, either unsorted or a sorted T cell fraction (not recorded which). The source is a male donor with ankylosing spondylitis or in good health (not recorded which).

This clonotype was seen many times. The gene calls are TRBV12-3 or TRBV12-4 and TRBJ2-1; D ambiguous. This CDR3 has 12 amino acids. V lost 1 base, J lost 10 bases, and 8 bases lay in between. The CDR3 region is CASSLGSMEQFF. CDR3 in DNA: TGTGCCAGCAGTTTAGGCTCCATGGAGCAGTTCTTC.

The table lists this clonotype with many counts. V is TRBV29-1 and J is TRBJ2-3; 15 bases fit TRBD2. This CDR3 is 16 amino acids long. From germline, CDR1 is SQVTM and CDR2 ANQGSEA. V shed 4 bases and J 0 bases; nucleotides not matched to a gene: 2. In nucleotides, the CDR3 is TGCAGCGTTGGGACTAGCGGGGGGGCAAGCACAGATACGCAGTATTTT. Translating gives CSVGTSGGASTDTQYF.

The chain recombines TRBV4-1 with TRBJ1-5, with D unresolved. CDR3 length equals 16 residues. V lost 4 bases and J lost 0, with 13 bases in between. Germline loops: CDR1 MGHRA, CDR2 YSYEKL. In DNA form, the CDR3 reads TGCGCCAGCAGCCCCCCAGGAGACTATAGCAATCAGCCCCAGCATTTT. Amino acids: CASSPPGDYSNQPQHF.

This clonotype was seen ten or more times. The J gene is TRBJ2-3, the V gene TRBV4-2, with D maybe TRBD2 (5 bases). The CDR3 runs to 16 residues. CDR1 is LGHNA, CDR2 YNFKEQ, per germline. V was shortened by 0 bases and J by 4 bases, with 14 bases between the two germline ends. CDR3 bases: TGTGCCAGCAGCCAAGAAAGCGGTTTGTGGTCAGATACGCAGTATTTT. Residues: CASSQESGLWSDTQYF.

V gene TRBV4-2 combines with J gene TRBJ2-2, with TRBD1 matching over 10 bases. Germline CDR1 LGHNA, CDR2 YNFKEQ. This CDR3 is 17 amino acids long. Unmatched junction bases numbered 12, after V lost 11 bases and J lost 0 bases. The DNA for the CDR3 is TGTGCCTCCCAGGGGTGGGGACAGGGGTCGAACACCGGGGAGCTGTTTTTT. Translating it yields CASQGWGQGSNTGELFF.

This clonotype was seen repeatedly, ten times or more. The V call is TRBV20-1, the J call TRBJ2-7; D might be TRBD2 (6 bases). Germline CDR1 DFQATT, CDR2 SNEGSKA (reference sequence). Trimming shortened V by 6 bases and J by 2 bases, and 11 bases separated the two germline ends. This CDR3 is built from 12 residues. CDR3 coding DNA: TGCAGTGCCCTTAGCGGTGCCTACGAGCAGTACTTC. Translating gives CSALSGAYEQYF.

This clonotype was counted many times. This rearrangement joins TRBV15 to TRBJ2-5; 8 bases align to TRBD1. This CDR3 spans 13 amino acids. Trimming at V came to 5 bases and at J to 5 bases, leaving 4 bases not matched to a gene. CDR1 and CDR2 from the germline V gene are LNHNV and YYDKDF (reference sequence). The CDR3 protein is CATSENRGETQYF. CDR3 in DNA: TGTGCCACCAGCGAGAACAGGGGGGAGACCCAGTACTTC.

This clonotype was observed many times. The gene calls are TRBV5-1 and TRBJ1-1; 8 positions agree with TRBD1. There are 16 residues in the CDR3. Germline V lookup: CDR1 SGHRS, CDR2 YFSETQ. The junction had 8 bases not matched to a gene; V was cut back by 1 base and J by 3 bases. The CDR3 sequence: CASSLNQGARDTEAFF. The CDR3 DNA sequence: TGCGCCAGCAGCTTGAATCAGGGGGCGAGGGACACTGAAGCTTTCTTT.

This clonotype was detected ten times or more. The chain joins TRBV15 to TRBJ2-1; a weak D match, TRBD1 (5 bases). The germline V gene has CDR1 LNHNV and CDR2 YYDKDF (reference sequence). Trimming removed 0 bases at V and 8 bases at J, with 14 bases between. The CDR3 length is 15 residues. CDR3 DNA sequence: TGTGCCACCAGCAGAGATGTGGCAGGGTGGCATGAGCAGTTCTTC. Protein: CATSRDVAGWHEQFF.

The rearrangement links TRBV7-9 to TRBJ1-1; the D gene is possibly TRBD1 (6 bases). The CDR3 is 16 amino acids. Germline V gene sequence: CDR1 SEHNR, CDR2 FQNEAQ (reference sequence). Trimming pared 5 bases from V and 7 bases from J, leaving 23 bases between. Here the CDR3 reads CASSTTTGGSRVEAFF. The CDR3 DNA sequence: TGTGCCAGCAGCACCACCACCGGGGGCTCTCGGGTTGAAGCTTTCTTT.

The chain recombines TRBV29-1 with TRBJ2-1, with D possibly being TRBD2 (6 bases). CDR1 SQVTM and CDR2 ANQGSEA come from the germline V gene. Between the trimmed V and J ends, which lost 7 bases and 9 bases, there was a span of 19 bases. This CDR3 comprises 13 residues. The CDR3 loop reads CSGDLRGYSEQFF. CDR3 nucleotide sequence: TGCAGCGGTGACTTGCGGGGTTACTCTGAGCAGTTCTTC.

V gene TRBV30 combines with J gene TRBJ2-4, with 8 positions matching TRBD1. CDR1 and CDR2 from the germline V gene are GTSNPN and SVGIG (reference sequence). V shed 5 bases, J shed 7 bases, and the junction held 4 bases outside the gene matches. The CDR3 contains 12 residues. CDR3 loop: CAWDGQGNIQYF. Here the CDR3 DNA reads TGTGCCTGGGACGGACAGGGCAACATTCAGTACTTC.

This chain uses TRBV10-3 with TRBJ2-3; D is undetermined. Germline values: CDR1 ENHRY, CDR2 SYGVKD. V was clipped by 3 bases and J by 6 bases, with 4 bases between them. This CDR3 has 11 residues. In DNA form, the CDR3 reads TGTGCCATCAGTGACCTGGATACGCAGTATTTT. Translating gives CAISDLDTQYF.

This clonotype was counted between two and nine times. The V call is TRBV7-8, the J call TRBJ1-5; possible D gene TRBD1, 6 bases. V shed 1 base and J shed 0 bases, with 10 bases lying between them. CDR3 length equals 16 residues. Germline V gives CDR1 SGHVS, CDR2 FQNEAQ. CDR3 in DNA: TGTGCCAGCAGCTTAGACAGGACAGATAGCAATCAGCCCCAGCATTTT. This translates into CASSLDRTDSNQPQHF.

This CDR3 is CSATGLAVEQYF. CDR3 nucleotide sequence: TGCAGTGCTACTGGACTAGCGGTCGAGCAGTACTTC. The V gene is TRBV20-1, the J gene TRBJ2-7, with 10 bases matching TRBD2. Losses at the gene ends were 4 bases for V and 6 bases for J; bases not matched to a gene: 3. The CDR3 totals 12 residues. Germline assignment: CDR1 DFQATT and CDR2 SNEGSKA (reference sequence).

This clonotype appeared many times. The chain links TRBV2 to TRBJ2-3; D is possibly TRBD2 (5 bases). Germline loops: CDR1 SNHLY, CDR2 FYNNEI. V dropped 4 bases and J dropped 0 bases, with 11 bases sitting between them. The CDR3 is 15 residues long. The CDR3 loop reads CASSAGTTSTDTQYF. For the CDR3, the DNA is TGTGCCAGCAGTGCGGGAACCACTAGCACAGATACGCAGTATTTT. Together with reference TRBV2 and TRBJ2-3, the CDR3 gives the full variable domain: EPEVTQTPSHQVTQMGQEVILRCVPISNHLYFYWYRQILGQKVEFLVSFYNNEISEKSEIFDDQFSVERPDGSNFTLKIRSTKLEDSAMYFCASSAGTTSTDTQYFGPGTRLTVL.

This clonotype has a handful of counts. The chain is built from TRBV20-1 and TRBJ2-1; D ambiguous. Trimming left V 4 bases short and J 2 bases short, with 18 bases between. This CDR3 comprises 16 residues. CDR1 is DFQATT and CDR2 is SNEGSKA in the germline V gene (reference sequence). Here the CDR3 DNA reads TGCAGTGCTAAGTGGCGTCCAACCGACCCCTACAATGAGCAGTTCTTC. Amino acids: CSAKWRPTDPYNEQFF.

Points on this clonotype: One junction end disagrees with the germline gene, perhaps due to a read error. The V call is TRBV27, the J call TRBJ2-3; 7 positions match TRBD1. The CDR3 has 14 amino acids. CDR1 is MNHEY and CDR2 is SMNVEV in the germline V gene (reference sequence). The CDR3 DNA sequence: TGTGTCAGCAAGGACAGGTCCAGCACAGATACGCAGTATTTT. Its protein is CVSKDRSSTDTQYF.

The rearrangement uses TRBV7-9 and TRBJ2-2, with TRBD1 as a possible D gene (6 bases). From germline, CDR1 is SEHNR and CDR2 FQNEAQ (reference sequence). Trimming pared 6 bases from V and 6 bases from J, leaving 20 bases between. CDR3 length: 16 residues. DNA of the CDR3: TGTGCCAGCAGGGACCGGGACAAGGACTTCGCCGGGGAGCTGTTTTTT. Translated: CASRDRDKDFAGELFF.

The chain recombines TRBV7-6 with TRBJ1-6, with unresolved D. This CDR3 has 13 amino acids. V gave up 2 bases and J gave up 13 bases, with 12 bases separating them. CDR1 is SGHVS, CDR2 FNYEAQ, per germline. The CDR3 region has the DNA TGTGCCAGCAGCTTAAGTACAGACGCCCCCCTCCACTTT. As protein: CASSLSTDAPLHF.

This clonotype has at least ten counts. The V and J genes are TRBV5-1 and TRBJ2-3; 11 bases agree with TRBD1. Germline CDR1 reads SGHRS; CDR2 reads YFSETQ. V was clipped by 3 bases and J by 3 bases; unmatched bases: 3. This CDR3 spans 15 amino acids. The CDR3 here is CASSYGQGATDTQYF. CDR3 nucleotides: TGCGCCAGCAGCTATGGACAGGGGGCAACAGATACGCAGTATTTT.